A selection of T cell receptor beta chains follows, all from one sample in a study of blood T cell repertoires in COVID-19. Data came from immunoSEQ multiplex PCR; TCRdb stores just in-frame clones and leaves some out. The table has approximately 75,000 clones, less than 85% seen once. The sequenced material came from peripheral blood. Receptors originate from a woman of 80 years or more with acute or convalescent COVID-19. Both conserved end residues are part of each CDR3. A D gene is named only where the DNA matches it firmly. The size field is filled for only some rows; it gives once, few, many or a size class.

clone_size	v_call	j_call	d_call	cdr3_nt	cdr3_aa
NA	TRBV3-1/TRBV3-2	TRBJ2-7	TRBD2	TGTGCCAGCAGCCAAGACGGGGGGAGGTACGAGCAGTACTTC	CASSQDGGRYEQYF
NA	TRBV15	TRBJ2-1	TRBD1	TGTGCCACCAGCAGAGGGGGGACAGGGAGAAGGGGCTCCTACAATGAGCAGTTCTTC	CATSRGGTGRRGSYNEQFF
NA	TRBV2	TRBJ1-5	NA	TGTGCCAGCAGTGGTGGGAGCAGGAGACTCGGCAATCAGCCCCAGCATTTT	CASSGGSRRLGNQPQHF
NA	TRBV2	TRBJ1-4	TRBD1	TGTGCCAGCAGTTCACAGGGGACCACTAATGAAAAACTGTTTTTT	CASSSQGTTNEKLFF
NA	TRBV7-8	TRBJ2-7	NA	TGTGCCAGCAGCCCCGTCGGGGGACAGCCGACCTACGAGCAGTACTTC	CASSPVGGQPTYEQYF
NA	TRBV13	TRBJ2-5	TRBD1	TGTGCCAGCAGCCTGGGACAGCTGCAAGAGACCCAGTACTTC	CASSLGQLQETQYF
NA	TRBV2	TRBJ1-1	NA	TGTGCCAGCAGTGTCTCCGCCCAAGGGGGGAACACTGAAGCTTTCTTT	CASSVSAQGGNTEAFF
NA	TRBV7-9	TRBJ2-3	NA	TGTGCCAGCAGCTCGAGCACAGATACGCAGTATTTT	CASSSSTDTQYF
NA	TRBV19	TRBJ1-1	TRBD1	TGTGCCAGTAGTAAGGGGGCAGAGTTGACGATGGTCACTGAAGCTTTCTTT	CASSKGAELTMVTEAFF
NA	TRBV10-3	TRBJ1-4	TRBD1	TGTGCCATCAGCGCTGGGACAGGGGGTAATGAAAAACTGTTTTTT	CAISAGTGGNEKLFF
NA	TRBV5-6	TRBJ2-1	TRBD2	TGTGCCAGCAGCTCAGTAGCGGGAGGGTCCTACAATGAGCAGTTCTTC	CASSSVAGGSYNEQFF
NA	TRBV11-3	TRBJ2-5	TRBD1	TGTGCCAGCAGCTTAGGACAAACAGGGGGATACCTCCAAGAGACCCAGTACTTC	CASSLGQTGGYLQETQYF
NA	TRBV21-1	TRBJ2-7	NA	TGTGCCAGCAGCCTTGTGCGTCTCGGCGGTCCGGGACAGGGGCTCTACGAGCAGTACTTC	CASSLVRLGGPGQGLYEQYF
NA	TRBV19	TRBJ1-4	TRBD1	TGTGCCAGTAGTATAGAGAAACCGGGACAGGGTAATGAAAAACTGTTTTTT	CASSIEKPGQGNEKLFF
NA	TRBV7-6	TRBJ1-1	NA	TGTGCCAGCAGCTTAATCCAGGGAAGGAACACTGAAGCTTTCTTT	CASSLIQGRNTEAFF
NA	TRBV27	TRBJ2-3	NA	TGTGCCAGCAGTTCCGCGGGACTCACCACAGATACGCAGTATTTT	CASSSAGLTTDTQYF
NA	TRBV5-4	TRBJ2-1	TRBD2	TGTGCCAGCAGCCCCGGGACTAGCGGGAGCAATGAGCAGTTCTTC	CASSPGTSGSNEQFF
once	TRBV5-6	TRBJ2-1	TRBD1	TGTGCCAGCAGCTTGGGTTGGGACAGAAGAAACAATGAGCAGTTCTTC	CASSLGWDRRNNEQFF
NA	TRBV5-1	TRBJ2-6	NA	TGCGCCAGCAGCTTGGGGAGCTCTGGGGCCAACGTCCTGACTTTC	CASSLGSSGANVLTF
NA	TRBV30	TRBJ2-2	NA	TGTGCCTGGCTGGACAAGAACACCGGGGAGCTGTTTTTT	CAWLDKNTGELFF
NA	TRBV5-1	TRBJ2-7	NA	TGCGCCAGCAGCTTGGAAAATCAACTGTACGAGCAGTACTTC	CASSLENQLYEQYF
few	TRBV19	TRBJ2-3	TRBD1	TGTGCCAGTAGTATTGGACAGGGGCGTGAAGATACGCAGTATTTT	CASSIGQGREDTQYF
NA	TRBV11-2	TRBJ1-2	NA	TGTGCCAGCAGTTCTAGACTTCTCCGCTATGGCTACACCTTC	CASSSRLLRYGYTF
NA	TRBV7-6	TRBJ1-1	NA	TGTGCCAGCAGCTTAATGGGGGGAACTGAAGCTTTCTTT	CASSLMGGTEAFF
NA	TRBV10-1	TRBJ2-3	TRBD2	TGCGCCAGCAGTGACGGGGGGGCGGATACGCAGTATTTT	CASSDGGADTQYF
NA	TRBV9	TRBJ1-1	TRBD1	TGTGCCAGCAGCCCGACTGGGGACAGGCCCTTTAGGGCTTTCTTT	CASSPTGDRPFRAFF
NA	TRBV5-4	TRBJ1-6	NA	TGTGCCAGCAGCTATGGACAGCAAAATTCACCCCTCCACTTT	CASSYGQQNSPLHF
NA	TRBV5-1	TRBJ1-2	NA	TGCGCCAGCAGAGACAGTCCTAACTATGGCTACACCTTC	CASRDSPNYGYTF
NA	TRBV5-5	TRBJ2-4	TRBD1	TGTGCCAGCACGGGACAGGGGTGGAACATTCAGTACTTC	CASTGQGWNIQYF
NA	TRBV19	TRBJ2-5	NA	TGTGCCAGTAGTATAGATATCTGGTCAGGCAGACTAAAGACCCAGTACTTC	CASSIDIWSGRLKTQYF
NA	TRBV11-3	TRBJ1-1	TRBD1	TGTGCCAGCAGCCGCAGGGGGCAAGGAGCTTTCTTT	CASSRRGQGAFF
NA	TRBV7-9	TRBJ1-6	TRBD1	TGTGCCAGCAGCCCCTGGGACAGGGTGGGAGGCTCCTATAATTCACCCCTCCACTTT	CASSPWDRVGGSYNSPLHF
NA	TRBV6-6	TRBJ1-1	NA	TGTGCCAGCAGTTCCCCTACTCGATCCAATGAAGCTTTCTTT	CASSSPTRSNEAFF
once	TRBV11-2	TRBJ2-1	TRBD2	TGTGCCAGCAGTCCTGGGTCTAGCGGGAACTACAATGAGCAGTTCTTC	CASSPGSSGNYNEQFF